This TCR beta chain was identified in a study of T cell responses to AZD1222 COVID-19 vaccine. Method: immunoSEQ multiplex PCR; TCRdb's copy keeps in-frame clones and lacks some. This table holds about 79,000 clones, 80% to 90% found once. Points from the study as a whole: Regions left unmutated in variants are reportedly the target of nearly half of spike-specific TCRs. Clonal diversity may have been underestimated in mostly white British donors.

The CDR3 consists of 13 residues. The V end was cut by 8 bases, the J end by 2 bases, with 12 bases between. Germline V gene sequence: CDR1 SGHNT, CDR2 YENEEA. About this clone itself: Its antigen is still unknown.

The V and J genes are TRBV11-3 and TRBJ1-1; possibly TRBD1 for D (5 bases). The receptor was derived from an adult who received the AZD1222 COVID-19 vaccine. Sequencing was performed on peripheral blood, taken 28 days after the second AZD1222 dose. CDR3: CASVRGANTEAFF. The CDR3, as DNA: TGTGCCAGCGTCCGGGGCGCTAACACTGAAGCTTTCTTT.